The rows below give T cell receptor beta chains drawn from one sample of a study of T cells in Graves' hyperthyroidism and ophthalmopathy. TCRdb processed the multiplex PCR reads anew with MiXCR; each CDR3 protein has one entry. The table has 800,000 or so distinct CDR3 sequences, approximately 40% seen once. Sequencing was carried out using blood. All receptors come from a man between 18 and 35 years old with Graves' hyperthyroidism. CDR3s include the opening cysteine and the closing phenylalanine or tryptophan. The order of the fields is clone size, V gene, D gene, J gene, CDR3 protein, CDR3 DNA. The D gene is left open where the match is weak. Some rows mark clone size as missing; the rest say once, few, many or name a class of expanded clone.

size: NA
V: TRBV7-2
D: NA
J: TRBJ1-6
CDR3: CASSLRSDDTPLHF
DNA: TGTGCCAGCAGCTTAAGATCCGACGATACGCCCCTCCACTTT

size: NA
V: TRBV2
D: TRBD1
J: TRBJ1-2
CDR3: CASRTTGAGNYGYTF
DNA: TGTGCCAGCAGGACGACAGGGGCCGGGAACTATGGCTACACCTTC

size: NA
V: TRBV29-1
D: NA
J: TRBJ1-3
CDR3: CSVELAGEGETIYF
DNA: TGCAGCGTTGAACTAGCGGGAGAGGGAGAGACCATATATTTT

size: few
V: TRBV29-1
D: TRBD1
J: TRBJ2-2
CDR3: CSAPGQGSGELFF
DNA: TGCAGCGCCCCGGGACAGGGTTCCGGGGAGCTGTTTTTT

size: NA
V: TRBV10-3
D: TRBD2
J: TRBJ2-7
CDR3: CAISGSGGAYEQYF
DNA: TGTGCCATCAGTGGGTCCGGGGGGGCCTACGAGCAGTACTTC

size: NA
V: TRBV7-9
D: NA
J: TRBJ2-5
CDR3: CASSLGQSRQETQYF
DNA: TGTGCCAGCAGCTTAGGACAATCTAGGCAAGAGACCCAGTACTTC

size: NA
V: TRBV2
D: NA
J: TRBJ2-7
CDR3: CASSAFRDGQPSYEQYF
DNA: TGTGCCAGCAGTGCATTCCGGGACGGCCAACCATCCTACGAGCAGTACTTC

size: few
V: TRBV2
D: NA
J: TRBJ1-6
CDR3: CASSSIPPQVSNSPLHF
DNA: TGTGCCAGCAGTTCTATCCCCCCACAAGTCTCTAATTCACCCCTCCACTTT

size: NA
V: TRBV5-6
D: NA
J: TRBJ1-1
CDR3: CASSLRTHGDTEAFF
DNA: TGTGCCAGCAGCTTGCGGACTCATGGGGACACTGAAGCTTTCTTT

size: NA
V: TRBV29-1
D: NA
J: TRBJ2-7
CDR3: CSSLLGPGPSYEQYF
DNA: TGCAGCAGTTTACTAGGTCCGGGACCCTCCTACGAGCAGTACTTC

size: NA
V: TRBV6-5
D: TRBD1
J: TRBJ1-2
CDR3: CASSWGTVGSYTF
DNA: TGTGCCAGCAGTTGGGGGACAGTCGGGAGCTACACCTTC

size: NA
V: TRBV7-2
D: NA
J: TRBJ1-3
CDR3: CASSQDLRGWSNTIYF
DNA: TGTGCCAGCAGCCAAGATTTGCGGGGCTGGTCGAACACCATATATTTT

size: NA
V: TRBV4-3
D: TRBD2
J: TRBJ2-6
CDR3: CASSQEKGLAGGSSGANVLTF
DNA: TGCGCCAGCAGCCAAGAGAAGGGACTAGCGGGAGGGAGCTCTGGGGCCAACGTCCTGACTTTC

size: NA
V: TRBV7-3
D: TRBD1
J: TRBJ2-5
CDR3: CASSWTGTIQYF
DNA: TGTGCCAGCAGCTGGACAGGGACGATCCAGTACTTC

size: few
V: TRBV4-2
D: NA
J: TRBJ1-6
CDR3: CASSQEGPGNGFGNSPLHF
DNA: TGTGCCAGCAGCCAAGAAGGTCCAGGGAACGGTTTCGGGAATTCACCCCTCCACTTT

size: NA
V: TRBV7-2
D: NA
J: TRBJ1-5
CDR3: CASSLEFGATGDQPQHF
DNA: TGTGCCAGCAGCTTAGAATTCGGGGCGACAGGCGATCAGCCCCAGCATTTT

size: NA
V: TRBV20-1
D: NA
J: TRBJ1-1
CDR3: CSASSPSVALEAFF
DNA: TGCAGTGCCAGCAGTCCCTCAGTTGCTCTTGAAGCTTTCTTT

size: many
V: TRBV25-1
D: NA
J: TRBJ2-6
CDR3: CASSEPYREVLTF
DNA: TGTGCCAGCAGTGAGCCTTACCGGGAAGTCCTGACTTTC

size: many
V: TRBV20-1
D: TRBD1
J: TRBJ2-6
CDR3: CSARGQGRDVLTF
DNA: TGCAGTGCTAGGGGACAGGGACGGGACGTCCTGACTTTC

size: few
V: TRBV20-1
D: TRBD1
J: TRBJ2-3
CDR3: CSASKLGGADTQYF
DNA: TGCAGTGCTAGCAAACTAGGGGGCGCAGATACGCAGTATTTT

size: NA
V: TRBV4-1
D: TRBD2
J: TRBJ2-7
CDR3: CASSLDGGSSYEQYF
DNA: TGCGCCAGCAGCCTGGACGGGGGGAGCTCCTACGAGCAGTACTTC

size: once
V: TRBV25-1
D: TRBD2
J: TRBJ2-6
CDR3: CASSESGGNVLTF
DNA: TGTGCCAGCAGTGAATCGGGGGGCAACGTCCTGACTTTC

size: NA
V: TRBV7-3
D: TRBD2
J: TRBJ2-5
CDR3: CASAEPGGETQYF
DNA: TGTGCCAGCGCCGAGCCGGGAGGGGAGACCCAGTACTTC

size: NA
V: TRBV24-1
D: TRBD1
J: TRBJ1-4
CDR3: CATTDRDRNFRYLPNEKLFF
DNA: TGTGCCACCACAGACCGGGACAGGAATTTCCGATACCTCCCTAATGAAAAACTGTTTTTT

size: few
V: TRBV14
D: NA
J: TRBJ1-2
CDR3: CASSRSTGDLYGYTF
DNA: TGTGCCAGCAGTAGATCCACGGGGGACCTCTATGGCTACACCTTC

size: NA
V: TRBV7-9
D: NA
J: TRBJ1-4
CDR3: CASSTRWAGEEKLFF
DNA: TGTGCCAGCAGCACCCGATGGGCAGGGGAAGAAAAACTGTTTTTT

size: NA
V: TRBV5-1
D: TRBD1
J: TRBJ1-6
CDR3: CASSLKRQGVINSPLHF
DNA: TGCGCCAGCAGCTTGAAGAGACAGGGGGTAATTAATTCACCCCTCCACTTT

size: NA
V: TRBV25-1
D: TRBD1
J: TRBJ1-2
CDR3: CASSGGSGGGHGYTF
DNA: TGTGCCAGCAGTGGGGGGTCAGGGGGGGGTCACGGCTACACCTTC

size: many
V: TRBV10-3
D: NA
J: TRBJ1-6
CDR3: CATLSGGGARDSASPLHF
DNA: TGTGCCACCCTCTCCGGGGGGGGGGCCCGGGACTCCGCTTCACCCCTCCACTTT

size: few
V: TRBV2
D: NA
J: TRBJ1-2
CDR3: CASSEAGKANYGYTF
DNA: TGTGCCAGCAGTGAAGCGGGGAAAGCTAACTATGGCTACACCTTC

size: NA
V: TRBV7-2
D: NA
J: TRBJ1-6
CDR3: CASSLPGVNNSPLHF
DNA: TGTGCCAGCAGCTTGCCAGGGGTAAATAATTCACCCCTCCACTTT

size: many
V: TRBV6-5
D: NA
J: TRBJ1-1
CDR3: CASSYYGTEAFF
DNA: TGTGCCAGCAGTTACTACGGCACTGAAGCTTTCTTT

size: NA
V: TRBV7-2
D: NA
J: TRBJ1-3
CDR3: CASSRENTIYF
DNA: TGTGCCAGCAGCCGGGAGAACACCATATATTTT

size: few
V: TRBV4-2
D: TRBD1
J: TRBJ2-5
CDR3: CASSLLGGAGQGAEGQYF
DNA: TGTGCCAGCAGCCTTCTTGGTGGGGCGGGACAGGGGGCGGAGGGCCAGTACTTC

size: NA
V: TRBV12-5
D: NA
J: TRBJ1-5
CDR3: CASGFGVGQPQHF
DNA: TGTGCTAGTGGTTTTGGGGTAGGGCAGCCCCAGCATTTT

size: NA
V: TRBV29-1
D: NA
J: TRBJ1-5
CDR3: CSVRGRGQPQHF
DNA: TGCAGCGTTCGGGGCAGGGGTCAGCCCCAGCATTTT

size: few
V: TRBV7-9
D: TRBD1
J: TRBJ1-4
CDR3: CASSSYRGSEEKLFF
DNA: TGTGCCAGCAGCTCGTACAGGGGGAGTGAGGAAAAACTGTTTTTT

size: many
V: TRBV5-1
D: TRBD1
J: TRBJ1-2
CDR3: CASSWDSSYGYTF
DNA: TGCGCCAGCAGCTGGGACAGCTCCTATGGCTACACCTTC

size: many
V: TRBV7-8
D: NA
J: TRBJ1-5
CDR3: CASWQGTANQPQHF
DNA: TGTGCCAGCTGGCAGGGCACCGCCAATCAGCCCCAGCATTTT

size: NA
V: TRBV12-3/TRBV12-4
D: NA
J: TRBJ1-5
CDR3: CASRPGRSSNQPQHF
DNA: TGTGCCAGCAGGCCGGGGAGGTCAAGCAATCAGCCCCAGCATTTT

size: few
V: TRBV4-1
D: NA
J: TRBJ1-2
CDR3: CASSQAGGGDGYTF
DNA: TGCGCCAGCAGCCAAGCGGGTGGGGGGGATGGCTACACCTTC

size: few
V: TRBV7-8
D: TRBD1
J: TRBJ2-5
CDR3: CASSLERDSLFETQYF
DNA: TGTGCCAGCAGCCTTGAGAGGGACAGCCTTTTTGAGACCCAGTACTTC

size: NA
V: TRBV11-2
D: NA
J: TRBJ1-5
CDR3: CASSSGSKVQPQHF
DNA: TGTGCCAGCAGCTCCGGCTCGAAGGTTCAGCCCCAGCATTTT

size: few
V: TRBV9
D: TRBD1
J: TRBJ2-7
CDR3: CASSEGQQYEQCF
DNA: TGTGCCAGCAGCGAGGGACAGCAATACGAGCAGTGCTTC

size: few
V: TRBV7-8
D: NA
J: TRBJ1-1
CDR3: CASTPTGPQNTEAFF
DNA: TGTGCCAGCACCCCAACGGGGCCGCAGAACACTGAAGCTTTCTTT

size: NA
V: TRBV7-2
D: NA
J: TRBJ2-7
CDR3: CASSGRGLGYEQYF
DNA: TGTGCCAGCAGTGGGAGAGGGCTTGGATACGAGCAGTACTTC

size: NA
V: TRBV11-3
D: TRBD1
J: TRBJ2-5
CDR3: CASSPDRGHSETQYF
DNA: TGTGCCAGCAGCCCGGACAGGGGGCATTCGGAGACCCAGTACTTC

size: few
V: TRBV5-5
D: NA
J: TRBJ1-1
CDR3: CASSQSGTDPEAFF
DNA: TGTGCCAGCAGCCAGTCCGGGACGGACCCTGAAGCTTTCTTT